This T cell receptor beta chain was recorded in a study of regulatory T cells in long-lasting Graves disease. Study-wide results and caveats: With persistent disease, TRBV28, TRBJ1-2 and TRBJ2-5 were the favored segments.

Turning to this clonotype: Its antigen is not known.

Building the TCR beta libraries relied on iRepertoire HTBI primers, and CDR3 regions underwent Arm-PCR. TCRdb re-analysed the multiplex PCR reads in MiXCR, keeping a single row per CDR3 protein. Of some 240,000 distinct CDR3 sequences listed, roughly a fifth are singletons. V dropped 4 bases and J dropped 5; count of bases not matched to a gene: 8. Germline V lookup: CDR1 MNHEY, CDR2 SMNVEV (reference sequence). This CDR3 has 16 amino acids. The time point: newly diagnosed GD, antithyroid drugs for less than 3 months. With RNA extracted from PBMCs as input, the TCR library was made. EDTA tubes received approximately 10 milliliters of drawn peripheral blood. The data were also submitted as part of a second study, on T cells in Graves' hyperthyroidism and ophthalmopathy.

The TCR was taken from a woman under 40 with Graves disease. The chain links TRBV27 to TRBJ2-2, with 9 bases identical to TRBD1. This material consisted of peripheral blood mononuclear cells (PBMCs), taken at new diagnosis, from a patient treated with antithyroid drugs. As DNA, the CDR3 is TGTGCCAGCAGTTCCCCCCCGGGACAGGGTACCGGGGAGCTGTTTTTT. Translated: CASSSPPGQGTGELFF.